A selection of T cell receptor beta chains follows, all from one sample in a study of shared clonotypes between healthy human individuals. Sequencing used immunoSEQ multiplex PCR; TCRdb keeps in-frame clones, though not all of them. Of a few million clones listed, about 94% are singletons. Sequencing was carried out using naive CD8+ T cells from PBMCs. The source of these receptors is a man aged 18 to 35 in good health. Some clones in this sample may be carry-over from other donors' samples. Both conserved end residues are part of each CDR3. The D gene is left open where the match is weak. Clone size is given for some rows only: seen once, a few or many times, or a class if the clone is expanded.

>TRBD2|TRBJ2-7|NA|TRBV29-1
CSVYEGLAGREQYF
TGCAGCGTTTACGAGGGACTAGCGGGGAGGGAGCAGTACTTC
>NA|TRBJ1-1|NA|TRBV25-1
CASSEGVRTEAFF
TGTGCCAGCAGTGAGGGCGTCCGGACTGAAGCTTTCTTT
>NA|TRBJ1-1|NA|TRBV21-1
CASSKARDSAHEAFF
TGTGCCAGCAGCAAAGCCAGGGACAGTGCGCATGAAGCTTTCTTT
>TRBD1|TRBJ2-7|NA|TRBV19
CASSILGQGNPYEQYF
TGTGCCAGTAGTATCCTTGGACAGGGGAACCCCTACGAGCAGTACTTC
>TRBD2|TRBJ2-1|NA|TRBV27
CASSFGGSHNEQFF
TGTGCCAGCAGTTTTGGCGGGAGCCACAATGAGCAGTTCTTC
>NA|TRBJ2-3|NA|TRBV6-9
CARRPYGSSTDTQYF
TGTGCCAGGAGACCTTACGGGAGTAGCACAGATACGCAGTATTTT
>NA|TRBJ2-7|NA|TRBV4-1
CASSQAVSYEQYF
TGCGCCAGCAGCCAAGCAGTATCCTACGAGCAGTACTTC
>NA|TRBJ2-7|NA|TRBV19
CASSIGQGGDEQYF
TGTGCCAGTAGTATAGGTCAGGGGGGCGACGAGCAGTACTTC
>TRBD2|TRBJ2-7|NA|TRBV9
CASSPHPLANYEQYF
TGTGCCAGCAGCCCCCACCCACTAGCGAATTACGAGCAGTACTTC
>NA|TRBJ2-2|NA|TRBV9
CASSEYPGLGNTGELFF
TGTGCCAGCAGCGAATACCCGGGACTGGGGAACACCGGGGAGCTGTTTTTT
>TRBD1|TRBJ1-2|NA|TRBV5-6
CASSFAQGAYGYTF
TGTGCCAGCAGCTTTGCCCAGGGGGCCTATGGCTACACCTTC
>NA|TRBJ1-5|once|TRBV28
CASSSNYLGGDPIGPQHF
TGTGCCAGCAGCTCTAATTATTTGGGCGGCGACCCTATAGGGCCCCAGCATTTT
>NA|TRBJ2-7|NA|TRBV5-4
CASKSGDGYEQYF
TGTGCCAGCAAATCCGGGGACGGCTACGAGCAGTACTTC
>TRBD1|TRBJ2-7|NA|TRBV30
CAGGTGNPYEQYF
TGTGCCGGTGGGACAGGGAATCCCTACGAGCAGTACTTC
>NA|TRBJ1-1|NA|TRBV7-9
CASSLEVGMNTEAFF
TGTGCCAGCAGCTTAGAGGTAGGGATGAACACTGAAGCTTTCTTT
>NA|TRBJ2-7|NA|TRBV27
CASSLVQDPYEQYF
TGTGCCAGCAGTTTAGTACAGGACCCCTACGAGCAGTACTTC
>NA|TRBJ1-1|NA|TRBV14
CASSPLWTGSEAFF
TGTGCCAGCAGCCCTCTATGGACGGGGTCTGAAGCTTTCTTT
>NA|TRBJ2-2|once|TRBV7-6
CASSLELSGLGNTGELFF
TGTGCCAGCAGCTTAGAATTATCGGGACTCGGAAACACCGGGGAGCTGTTTTTT
>TRBD1|TRBJ2-7|once|TRBV5-1
CASSLQGAHEQYF
TGCGCCAGCAGCTTGCAGGGGGCACACGAGCAGTACTTC
>NA|TRBJ1-1|NA|TRBV11-2
CASSRAAGNTEAFF
TGTGCCAGCAGCCGCGCGGCAGGCAACACTGAAGCTTTCTTT
>NA|TRBJ2-7|once|TRBV28
CASSPRVYEQYF
TGTGCCAGCAGTCCTAGGGTTTACGAGCAGTACTTC
>NA|TRBJ2-7|NA|TRBV5-1
CASSLAEGLPYEQYF
TGCGCCAGCAGCTTGGCCGAGGGCTTGCCCTACGAGCAGTACTTC
>NA|TRBJ2-7|NA|TRBV29-1
CSVAVARTRYEQYF
TGCAGCGTAGCCGTCGCGCGAACTCGCTACGAGCAGTACTTC
>NA|TRBJ1-1|few|TRBV9
CASSVVGTVNTEAFF
TGTGCCAGCAGCGTAGTAGGGACTGTGAACACTGAAGCTTTCTTT
>NA|TRBJ1-2|once|TRBV28
CASSLARVLSYGYTF
TGTGCCAGCAGTTTAGCCAGGGTCCTCTCATATGGCTACACCTTC
>NA|TRBJ1-2|NA|TRBV30
CAWSVLGGTNYGYTF
TGTGCCTGGAGTGTACTCGGGGGGACGAACTATGGCTACACCTTC
>TRBD2|TRBJ2-3|NA|TRBV28
CASSRLLAGGADTQYF
TGTGCCAGCAGTCGCTTACTAGCGGGAGGAGCAGATACGCAGTATTTT
>TRBD2|TRBJ2-5|NA|TRBV10-3
CAISPSGGPGETQYF
TGTGCCATCAGTCCTTCGGGAGGGCCCGGGGAGACCCAGTACTTC
>TRBD2|TRBJ2-1|NA|TRBV5-6
CASSLAGTSEQFF
TGTGCCAGCAGCTTGGCCGGGACTAGTGAGCAGTTCTTC
>NA|TRBJ2-3|NA|TRBV28
CASSRLIRGDEADTQYF
TGTGCCAGCTCTCGGTTGATCAGGGGAGATGAGGCAGATACGCAGTATTTT
>NA|TRBJ1-4|once|TRBV19
CASSPRGRNGVEKLFF
TGTGCCAGTAGTCCCAGAGGACGTAATGGGGTAGAAAAACTGTTTTTT
>TRBD1|TRBJ1-5|NA|TRBV9
CASSVAGGNQPQHF
TGTGCCAGCAGCGTAGCAGGGGGGAACCAGCCCCAGCATTTT
>NA|TRBJ2-1|NA|TRBV11-3
CASSSLGRVDEQFF
TGTGCCAGCAGCTCCCTCGGAAGGGTGGATGAGCAGTTCTTC
>NA|TRBJ1-1|NA|TRBV6-5
CASSYRGTVSEAFF
TGTGCCAGCAGTTACCGCGGGACCGTCTCTGAAGCTTTCTTT
>TRBD2|TRBJ2-7|NA|TRBV19
CASSIGASGSYEQYF
TGTGCCAGTAGTATAGGGGCTAGCGGGAGCTACGAGCAGTACTTC
>NA|TRBJ2-7|NA|TRBV27
CASSLSVAHYEQYF
TGTGCCAGCAGTTTAAGTGTCGCTCACTACGAGCAGTACTTC
>NA|TRBJ1-1|NA|TRBV28
CASSLGARNTEAFF
TGTGCCAGCAGTTTGGGAGCGAGGAACACTGAAGCTTTCTTT